This T cell receptor beta chain was identified in a study of Ad26.COV2.S vaccination and SARS-CoV-2 variants. Whole-study context: In the COV1001 trial, the donor was in the Ad26.COV2.S arm. Ad26.COV2.S, an intramuscular injection, was given once or twice 56 days apart.

The table came from immunoSEQ multiplex PCR; TCRdb's copy has only in-frame clones and leaves some out. Among about 400,000 clones listed, 89% were seen once. Notes on this clone: Antigen specificity is unknown.

Treatment indicated: some 19 received Ad26.COV2.S at low or high dose, single or two shots; about 5 received placebo; per-sample allocation not given. It was on day 63 after the first vaccine or placebo injection that samples were taken. Study findings and constraints: Placebo recipients showed lower spike-specific TCR breadth than vaccinees.

Trimming pared 4 bases from V and 0 bases from J, leaving 16 bases between. Germline V gene lookup returns CDR1 MGHDK and CDR2 SYGVNS. The CDR3 extends over 16 amino acids. The specimen was peripheral blood, collected in a trial of Ad26.COV2.S vaccine versus placebo. The rearrangement links TRBV25-1 to TRBJ2-7; D is undetermined. This receptor was identified in a person between 18 and 65 years old who received the Ad26.COV2.S COVID-19 vaccine or a placebo. In DNA form, the CDR3 reads TGTGCCAGCAGTGCCAGGCCAGGAAACGGCTCCTACGAGCAGTACTTC. It codes for CASSARPGNGSYEQYF.